The rows below give T cell receptor beta chains drawn from one sample of a study of radiation and T cells in renal cell carcinoma. Clones were read by immunoSEQ multiplex PCR, and TCRdb kept only the in-frame ones, dropping some. Of tens of thousands of clones in the sample, 70% to 80% were seen once. Sample: blood, taken from a patient whose treatment included radiotherapy and nephrectomy. The receptor set was obtained from a man between 60 and 70 years old with renal cell carcinoma. CDR3s include the opening cysteine and the closing phenylalanine or tryptophan. D genes are given only for firm matches. For some rows the clone size is stated as once, few or many, or as a class when expanded; others skip it.

v_gene: TRBV6-1; abundance: NA; j_gene: TRBJ1-4; len: 15; d_gene: NA; CDR3aa: CASGQGGGFNEKLFF; CDR3nt: TGTGCCAGTGGTCAAGGAGGAGGATTTAATGAAAAACTGTTTTTT
v_gene: TRBV10-3; abundance: NA; j_gene: TRBJ1-3; len: 17; d_gene: TRBD1; CDR3aa: CAIAPGTGDVSGNTIYF; CDR3nt: TGTGCCATCGCACCTGGGACAGGGGACGTCTCTGGAAACACCATATATTTT
v_gene: TRBV7-3; abundance: once; j_gene: TRBJ2-3; len: 15; d_gene: TRBD2; CDR3aa: CASSSGLAGADTQYF; CDR3nt: TGTGCCAGCAGCTCGGGACTAGCGGGAGCGGATACGCAGTATTTT
v_gene: TRBV11-3; abundance: NA; j_gene: TRBJ2-1; len: 17; d_gene: TRBD2; CDR3aa: CASSLPPMGLARNEQFF; CDR3nt: TGTGCCAGCAGCTTACCTCCCATGGGACTAGCGCGGAATGAGCAGTTCTTC
v_gene: TRBV10-3; abundance: few; j_gene: TRBJ2-7; len: 14; d_gene: NA; CDR3aa: CAISESMNHYEQYF; CDR3nt: TGTGCCATCAGTGAGTCGATGAACCACTACGAGCAGTACTTC
v_gene: TRBV5-5; abundance: NA; j_gene: TRBJ1-1; len: 14; d_gene: NA; CDR3aa: CASSLETANTEAFF; CDR3nt: TGTGCCAGCAGCTTGGAGACTGCCAACACTGAAGCTTTCTTT
v_gene: TRBV19; abundance: few; j_gene: TRBJ1-4; len: 13; d_gene: NA; CDR3aa: CASSIPRREKLFF; CDR3nt: TGTGCCAGTAGTATTCCCCGACGAGAAAAACTGTTTTTT
v_gene: TRBV9; abundance: NA; j_gene: TRBJ1-4; len: 18; d_gene: NA; CDR3aa: CASSADPMGSPTNEKLFF; CDR3nt: TGTGCCAGCAGCGCGGACCCAATGGGCAGCCCAACTAATGAAAAACTGTTTTTT
v_gene: TRBV16; abundance: NA; j_gene: TRBJ2-4; len: 13; d_gene: NA; CDR3aa: CASSQSTENIQYF; CDR3nt: TGTGCCAGCAGCCAATCGACAGAAAACATTCAGTACTTC
v_gene: TRBV27; abundance: NA; j_gene: TRBJ2-1; len: 12; d_gene: NA; CDR3aa: CASSFPNNEQFF; CDR3nt: TGTGCCAGCAGTTTCCCCAACAATGAGCAGTTCTTC
v_gene: TRBV27; abundance: NA; j_gene: TRBJ1-1; len: 15; d_gene: NA; CDR3aa: CASSFIGGAVAEAFF; CDR3nt: TGTGCCAGCAGTTTTATCGGGGGAGCAGTCGCTGAAGCTTTCTTT
v_gene: TRBV19; abundance: once; j_gene: TRBJ2-5; len: 15; d_gene: TRBD1; CDR3aa: CASSTLRGRRETQYF; CDR3nt: TGTGCCAGTAGTACCCTGAGGGGGCGCAGAGAGACCCAGTACTTC
v_gene: TRBV11-2; abundance: few; j_gene: TRBJ2-6; len: 18; d_gene: NA; CDR3aa: CASSLSVGAQFGANVLTF; CDR3nt: TGTGCCAGCAGCTTATCGGTAGGCGCGCAGTTTGGGGCCAACGTCCTGACTTTC
v_gene: TRBV18; abundance: NA; j_gene: TRBJ2-1; len: 13; d_gene: TRBD2; CDR3aa: CASQPGRNNEQFF; CDR3nt: TGTGCCAGCCAGCCCGGGAGGAACAATGAGCAGTTCTTC
v_gene: TRBV29-1; abundance: few; j_gene: TRBJ2-1; len: 12; d_gene: NA; CDR3aa: CSAGEHGNEQFF; CDR3nt: TGCAGCGCTGGGGAGCACGGGAATGAGCAGTTCTTC
v_gene: TRBV4-3; abundance: NA; j_gene: TRBJ2-2; len: 13; d_gene: NA; CDR3aa: CASSHPQAGELFF; CDR3nt: TGCGCCAGCAGCCACCCCCAGGCCGGGGAGCTGTTTTTT
v_gene: TRBV4-2; abundance: NA; j_gene: TRBJ2-1; len: 15; d_gene: NA; CDR3aa: CASSQDQRERDEQFF; CDR3nt: TGTGCCAGCAGCCAAGATCAACGGGAGAGGGATGAGCAGTTCTTC
v_gene: TRBV14; abundance: NA; j_gene: TRBJ2-5; len: 13; d_gene: TRBD1; CDR3aa: CASRGQGQGAQYF; CDR3nt: TGTGCCAGCCGCGGACAGGGACAAGGGGCCCAGTACTTC
v_gene: TRBV7-8; abundance: once; j_gene: TRBJ1-5; len: 15; d_gene: NA; CDR3aa: CASSPIGPPYQPQHF; CDR3nt: TGTGCCAGCAGCCCAATCGGACCGCCTTATCAGCCCCAGCATTTT
v_gene: TRBV28; abundance: NA; j_gene: TRBJ1-2; len: 12; d_gene: NA; CDR3aa: CASRTPGGGYTF; CDR3nt: TGTGCCAGCAGGACCCCGGGGGGAGGCTACACCTTC
v_gene: TRBV7-9; abundance: few; j_gene: TRBJ1-1; len: 15; d_gene: NA; CDR3aa: CASRLEDPWFTEAFF; CDR3nt: TGTGCCAGCAGGTTAGAGGACCCCTGGTTTACTGAAGCTTTCTTT
v_gene: TRBV15; abundance: once; j_gene: TRBJ2-4; len: 14; d_gene: TRBD2; CDR3aa: CATSRTSGENIQYF; CDR3nt: TGTGCCACCAGCAGGACTAGCGGGGAAAACATTCAGTACTTC
v_gene: TRBV19; abundance: NA; j_gene: TRBJ2-7; len: 15; d_gene: NA; CDR3aa: CASAQLAFAGSEQYF; CDR3nt: TGTGCCAGCGCCCAGCTAGCGTTTGCTGGTTCTGAGCAGTACTTC
v_gene: TRBV4-3; abundance: few; j_gene: TRBJ1-3; len: 15; d_gene: NA; CDR3aa: CASTEGATSGNTIYF; CDR3nt: TGCGCCAGCACAGAAGGGGCAACCTCTGGAAACACCATATATTTT
v_gene: TRBV19; abundance: NA; j_gene: TRBJ2-5; len: 14; d_gene: TRBD1; CDR3aa: CASSTGTGRETQYF; CDR3nt: TGTGCCAGTAGTACCGGGACAGGGAGAGAGACCCAGTACTTC
v_gene: TRBV18; abundance: NA; j_gene: TRBJ2-7; len: 15; d_gene: NA; CDR3aa: CASSPPEGVSYEQYF; CDR3nt: TGTGCCAGCTCACCTCCGGAGGGGGTCTCCTACGAGCAGTACTTC
v_gene: TRBV30; abundance: few; j_gene: TRBJ1-1; len: 14; d_gene: NA; CDR3aa: CAWSVTGMNTEAFF; CDR3nt: TGTGCCTGGAGTGTAACAGGCATGAACACTGAAGCTTTCTTT
v_gene: TRBV10-3; abundance: few; j_gene: TRBJ1-6; len: 16; d_gene: NA; CDR3aa: CAISENGPPGNSPLHF; CDR3nt: TGTGCCATCAGTGAAAATGGGCCTCCCGGGAATTCACCCCTCCACTTT
v_gene: TRBV15; abundance: NA; j_gene: TRBJ1-6; len: 15; d_gene: NA; CDR3aa: CATSREGSYNSPLHF; CDR3nt: TGTGCCACCAGCAGAGAAGGCTCCTATAATTCACCCCTCCACTTT
v_gene: TRBV19; abundance: NA; j_gene: TRBJ1-2; len: 16; d_gene: NA; CDR3aa: CASSMRGPDRNYGYTF; CDR3nt: TGTGCCAGTAGTATGAGGGGACCGGATCGAAACTATGGCTACACCTTC
v_gene: TRBV20-1; abundance: NA; j_gene: TRBJ2-5; len: 10; d_gene: NA; CDR3aa: CSASGGTQYF; CDR3nt: TGCAGTGCTAGCGGGGGGACCCAGTACTTC
v_gene: TRBV7-2; abundance: once; j_gene: TRBJ1-1; len: 13; d_gene: TRBD1; CDR3aa: CASSPTGYTEAFF; CDR3nt: TGTGCCAGCAGCCCGACAGGGTATACTGAAGCTTTCTTT
v_gene: TRBV11-3; abundance: NA; j_gene: TRBJ2-1; len: 16; d_gene: TRBD2; CDR3aa: CASSLVPSGTTTEQFF; CDR3nt: TGTGCCAGCAGCTTAGTTCCTAGCGGGACCACTACTGAGCAGTTCTTC
v_gene: TRBV9; abundance: NA; j_gene: TRBJ2-1; len: 14; d_gene: NA; CDR3aa: CASSVESGNNEQFF; CDR3nt: TGTGCCAGCAGCGTAGAGAGCGGTAACAATGAGCAGTTCTTC
v_gene: TRBV6-5; abundance: few; j_gene: TRBJ2-4; len: 13; d_gene: NA; CDR3aa: CATHGRSKNIQYF; CDR3nt: TGTGCCACCCACGGGCGATCCAAAAACATTCAGTACTTC
v_gene: TRBV9; abundance: NA; j_gene: TRBJ2-1; len: 12; d_gene: NA; CDR3aa: CASGGGGYEQFF; CDR3nt: TGTGCCAGCGGGGGCGGTGGCTATGAGCAGTTCTTC
v_gene: TRBV21-1; abundance: NA; j_gene: TRBJ1-2; len: 18; d_gene: NA; CDR3aa: CASSDSPHGDRERNGYTF; CDR3nt: TGTGCCAGCAGCGACTCCCCCCATGGGGACAGGGAAAGGAATGGCTACACCTTC
v_gene: TRBV9; abundance: NA; j_gene: TRBJ2-1; len: 16; d_gene: TRBD1; CDR3aa: CASSDSGTGPYNEQFF; CDR3nt: TGTGCCAGCAGCGATTCCGGGACAGGGCCCTACAATGAGCAGTTCTTC
v_gene: TRBV2; abundance: NA; j_gene: TRBJ1-5; len: 16; d_gene: TRBD1; CDR3aa: CASRRGDSVSNQPQHF; CDR3nt: TGTGCCAGCAGAAGGGGGGACAGTGTTAGCAATCAGCCCCAGCATTTT
v_gene: TRBV30; abundance: NA; j_gene: TRBJ1-2; len: 15; d_gene: TRBD1; CDR3aa: CAWSVKGARDYGYTF; CDR3nt: TGTGCCTGGAGTGTGAAGGGGGCAAGGGACTATGGCTACACCTTC
v_gene: TRBV6-6; abundance: NA; j_gene: TRBJ2-1; len: 15; d_gene: TRBD2; CDR3aa: CASSYDGGFRNEQFF; CDR3nt: TGTGCCAGCAGTTACGACGGGGGGTTCCGGAATGAGCAGTTCTTC
v_gene: TRBV5-1; abundance: NA; j_gene: TRBJ2-2; len: 16; d_gene: TRBD1; CDR3aa: CASSSRTGVSTGELFF; CDR3nt: TGCGCCAGCAGCTCCCGGACAGGGGTGAGCACCGGGGAGCTGTTTTTT
v_gene: TRBV5-1; abundance: once; j_gene: TRBJ1-1; len: 13; d_gene: NA; CDR3aa: CASSLMATTEAFF; CDR3nt: TGCGCCAGCAGCTTGATGGCAACCACTGAAGCTTTCTTT
v_gene: TRBV6-5; abundance: NA; j_gene: TRBJ2-3; len: 13; d_gene: NA; CDR3aa: CASRQGSTDTQYF; CDR3nt: TGTGCCAGCAGGCAGGGATCGACAGATACGCAGTATTTT
v_gene: TRBV2; abundance: once; j_gene: TRBJ1-2; len: 14; d_gene: NA; CDR3aa: CASSEWGLEYGYTF; CDR3nt: TGTGCCAGCAGTGAATGGGGGTTAGAATATGGCTACACCTTC
v_gene: TRBV7-7; abundance: NA; j_gene: TRBJ2-1; len: 16; d_gene: NA; CDR3aa: CASSHSRSKQNNEQFF; CDR3nt: TGTGCCAGCAGCCACTCTCGATCGAAACAAAACAATGAGCAGTTCTTC